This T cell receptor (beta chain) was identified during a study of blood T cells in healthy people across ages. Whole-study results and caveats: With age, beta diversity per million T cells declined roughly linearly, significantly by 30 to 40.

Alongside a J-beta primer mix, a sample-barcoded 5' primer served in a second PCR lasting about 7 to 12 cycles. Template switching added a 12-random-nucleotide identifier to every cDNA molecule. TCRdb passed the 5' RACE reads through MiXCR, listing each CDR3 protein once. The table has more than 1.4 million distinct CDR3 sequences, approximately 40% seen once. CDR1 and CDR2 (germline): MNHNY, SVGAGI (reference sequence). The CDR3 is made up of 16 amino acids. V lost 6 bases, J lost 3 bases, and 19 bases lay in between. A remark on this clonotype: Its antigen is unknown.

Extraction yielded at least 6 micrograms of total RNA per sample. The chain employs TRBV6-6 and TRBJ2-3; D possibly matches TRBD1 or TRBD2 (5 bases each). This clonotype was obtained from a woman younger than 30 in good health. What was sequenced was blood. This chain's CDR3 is CASRGRGNRATDTQYF. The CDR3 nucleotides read TGTGCCAGCAGGGGACGTGGGAATCGGGCTACAGATACGCAGTATTTT.